Below, 18 T cell receptor beta chains from the same sample are listed, as sequenced in a study of response to subunit inactivated influenza vaccine. Via MiXCR, TCRdb re-called the RT-PCR reads, giving one row per CDR3 protein. The data show around 300,000 distinct CDR3 sequences, 22% seen once. Source: PBMCs from blood, taken less than 22 months after vaccination. The receptor source for this set is a man aged 50 to 75 who received an inactivated influenza vaccine.

This chain links TRBV20-1 with TRBJ2-5; 8 bases match TRBD1. Per germline, CDR1 DFQATT and CDR2 SNEGSKA (reference sequence). Trimming removed 6 bases from V and 3 bases from J; junction bases left unmatched: 12. CDR3 length equals 15 residues. Written as DNA, the CDR3 is TGCAGTGCAAAACGCAGGGGGCGGGTGGAAGAGACCCAGTACTTC. It translates to CSAKRRGRVEETQYF.

This clonotype was observed a handful of times. The V gene is TRBV4-3, the J gene TRBJ2-3, with D hard to call. There are 14 residues in the CDR3. Trimming removed 1 base at V and 0 bases at J, with 5 bases between. The germline gives CDR1 LGHNA, CDR2 YSLEER. CDR3 sequence reads: CASSQGRSTDTQYF. The CDR3 DNA reads as TGCGCCAGCAGCCAAGGGCGGAGCACAGATACGCAGTATTTT.

This clonotype has only a few counts. This chain links TRBV19 with TRBJ2-1; 8 nucleotides line up with TRBD1. This CDR3 is built from 15 residues. Looked up from germline, CDR1 is LNHDA and CDR2 is SQIVND (reference sequence). J was trimmed by 5 bases and V by 10 bases; bases with no gene match: 13. The CDR3 spells CATRHRDRGNNEQFF. In DNA, the CDR3 is TGTGCCACCCGACATCGAGACAGGGGAAACAATGAGCAGTTCTTC. The entire variable domain, with the rest obtained from reference TRBV19 and TRBJ2-1, is as follows: DGGITQSPKYLFRKEGQNVTLSCEQNLNHDAMYWYRQDPGQGLRLIYYSQIVNDFQKGDIAEGYSVSREKKESFPLTVTSAQKNPTAFYLCATRHRDRGNNEQFFGPGTRLTVL.

This clonotype was seen just once. The chain uses TRBV7-8 and TRBJ2-7; D gene ambiguous. The CDR3 consists of 13 residues. Trimming stripped 1 base from V and 6 bases from J, with 10 bases between. The germline CDR1 and CDR2 sequences are SGHVS and FQNEAQ. The CDR3, as DNA: TGTGCCAGCAGCTTAGACGTCTATGGCGAGCAGTACTTC. Translation gives CASSLDVYGEQYF.

The chain employs TRBV5-1 and TRBJ2-1; 15 positions agree with TRBD2. This CDR3 has 19 amino acids. Germline assignment: CDR1 SGHRS and CDR2 YFSETQ. Trimming removed 4 bases from V and 3 bases from J; junction bases left unmatched: 11. CDR3 sequence: CASSPRRTSGRVDYNEQFF. CDR3 DNA: TGCGCCAGCAGCCCACGAAGGACTAGCGGGAGGGTGGACTACAATGAGCAGTTCTTC.

This clonotype has more than one count but fewer than ten. The chain has TRBV15 and TRBJ1-1; D unclear. Trimming removed 7 bases at V and 2 bases at J, with 11 bases between. Germline CDR1 is LNHNV and CDR2 is YYDKDF (reference sequence). The CDR3 is 13 amino acids. CDR3: CATNPGINTEAFF. CDR3 DNA sequence: TGTGCCACCAACCCCGGGATAAACACTGAAGCTTTCTTT.

The sample holds a few counts of this clonotype. This chain uses TRBV4-1 with TRBJ1-1; D is uncertain. Germline V CDR1 and CDR2: MGHRA, YSYEKL. With 0 bases removed from V and 0 bases from J, the gap between germline ends came to 5 bases. The CDR3 spans 14 residues. CDR3 in DNA: TGCGCCAGCAGCCAAGAAGAACTGAACACTGAAGCTTTCTTT. This encodes CASSQEELNTEAFF.

This clonotype was seen more than once but under ten times. The chain combines TRBV6-5 with TRBJ1-6; D is unresolved. The CDR3 spans 14 residues. V was clipped by 0 bases and J by 7 bases, with 7 bases between them. CDR1 is MNHEY, CDR2 SVGAGI, per germline. The DNA of the CDR3 is TGTGCCAGCAGTTACTCTGGACCAAATTCACCCCTCCACTTT. Its protein is CASSYSGPNSPLHF.

This clonotype has only a few counts. The chain links TRBV27 to TRBJ1-1; unclear D gene. Looked up from germline, CDR1 is MNHEY and CDR2 is SMNVEV (reference sequence). V gave up 4 bases and J gave up 10 bases, with 16 bases separating them. CDR3 length equals 13 residues. This CDR3 reads CASSSRLSSPAFF. The CDR3 DNA reads as TGTGCCAGCAGTTCCCGCCTATCCTCTCCAGCTTTCTTT.

The chain is built from TRBV2 and TRBJ1-2, with D perhaps matching TRBD1 (5 bases). CDR3 length: 16 residues. The germline V gene has CDR1 SNHLY and CDR2 FYNNEI. The V end lost 1 base, the J end lost 0 bases, and 12 bases lay between the germline ends. The DNA for the CDR3 is TGTGCCAGCAGTGAAGGAGCTGGGGGATCTAACTATGGCTACACCTTC. Amino acid sequence: CASSEGAGGSNYGYTF.

This chain joins TRBV4-3 and TRBJ2-1; 7 nucleotides agree with TRBD1. CDR1 LGHNA and CDR2 YSLEER come from the germline V gene. CDR3 size: 15 residues. The ends lost 0 bases at V and 4 bases at J; junction bases unmatched: 3. The CDR3 DNA reads as TGCGCCAGCAGCCAAGAACACAGGGGATACAATGAGCAGTTCTTC. Translation gives CASSQEHRGYNEQFF.

This clonotype was picked up many times. The chain recombines TRBV4-3 with TRBJ1-1; perhaps TRBD1 as D (5 bases). Germline loops: CDR1 LGHNA, CDR2 YSLEER. The CDR3 consists of 14 residues. V was clipped by 1 base and J by 2 bases, with 8 bases between them. CDR3 nucleotides: TGCGCCAGCAGCCAAGGACAGACAAACACTGAAGCTTTCTTT. Residues: CASSQGQTNTEAFF.

The V and J genes are TRBV20-1 and TRBJ2-7, with D possibly TRBD2 on 5 matching bases. CDR3 length equals 13 residues. The ends were cut back, 6 bases at V and 4 bases at J, with 16 bases in the middle. CDR1 is DFQATT and CDR2 is SNEGSKA in the germline V gene (reference sequence). CDR3 nucleotides: TGCAGTGCCAACATAGCGATGCGGTACGAGCAGTACTTC. Translated: CSANIAMRYEQYF.

This clonotype has a handful of counts. The chain has TRBV7-2 and TRBJ1-6; the D is unclear. CDR1 SGHTA and CDR2 FQGNSA come from the germline V gene. Trimming stripped 5 bases from V and 6 bases from J, with 14 bases between. The CDR3 spans 15 residues. CDR3 nucleotides: TGTGCCAGCAGCCTTCGGTGGGCGGGTAATTCACCCCTCCACTTT. Translating gives CASSLRWAGNSPLHF.

This clonotype was recorded a few times. The chain couples TRBV6-1 to TRBJ2-1, with 8 bases aligning to TRBD1. Germline V gene lookup returns CDR1 MNHNS and CDR2 SASEGT. This CDR3 spans 13 amino acids. V lost 8 bases to trimming and J lost 3 bases; unmatched junction nucleotides: 3. This CDR3 is CASRDRSYNEQFF. The CDR3 DNA sequence: TGTGCCAGCCGGGACAGGAGCTACAATGAGCAGTTCTTC.

In this sample, this clonotype turned up a few times. The chain carries TRBV11-3 and TRBJ1-2; D perhaps matches TRBD1 (6 bases). CDR3 length: 16 amino acids. Germline V gives CDR1 SGHNT, CDR2 YENEEA. Trimming took off 3 bases at V and 5 bases at J, with 19 bases between the two ends. The CDR3 DNA reads as TGTGCCAGCAGCTTCGGCGGGGGGCCGATCTTATATGGCTACACCTTC. Translating it yields CASSFGGGPILYGYTF.

This clonotype was seen a few times. The chain recombines TRBV3-1 with TRBJ2-5; D uncertain. The CDR3 totals 12 residues. Germline values: CDR1 LGHDT, CDR2 YNNKEL (reference sequence). With 4 bases removed from V and 4 bases from J, the gap between germline ends came to 7 bases. CDR3 nucleotide sequence: TGTGCCAGCAGCCGTGGGCGAGAGACCCAGTACTTC. Its translation is CASSRGRETQYF.

This clonotype was seen just once. The chain joins TRBV20-1 to TRBJ2-1; a possible D gene is TRBD2 (5 bases). Trimming left V 6 bases short and J 0 bases short, with 15 bases between. CDR1 and CDR2 from the germline V gene are DFQATT and SNEGSKA (reference sequence). There are 15 residues in the CDR3. The CDR3 region has the DNA TGCAGTGCCAGAACGGGATTAAGCTCCTACAATGAGCAGTTCTTC. Its translation: CSARTGLSSYNEQFF.